This T cell receptor beta chain was identified in a study of cytomegalovirus exposure and HLA in healthy donors. General study results and limits: DRB1 had the most TCR associations and HLA-C the fewest, a later analysis found, with rates varying by HLA locus.

PCR involved 60 Vbeta and 13 Jbeta primers. Sequenced by immunoSEQ multiplex PCR; TCRdb stores in-frame clones only, minus some. The sample contains about 300,000 clones, roughly 88% of which appear only once. The donors comprised healthy bone marrow donors. Turning to this clone: Its antigen is undetermined.

V was pared by 5 bases and J by 2 bases, with 13 bases between. The CDR3 covers 15 residues. CDR1 is MDHEN and CDR2 is SYDVKM in the germline V gene. The sequence was obtained from a man aged 35 to 55 in good health and CMV-seropositive. The chain combines TRBV28 with TRBJ2-1; D remains ambiguous. What was sequenced was PBMCs. The CDR3 here is CASSPELGPYNEQFF. Written as DNA, the CDR3 is TGTGCCAGCAGTCCCGAGTTGGGCCCCTACAATGAGCAGTTCTTC.